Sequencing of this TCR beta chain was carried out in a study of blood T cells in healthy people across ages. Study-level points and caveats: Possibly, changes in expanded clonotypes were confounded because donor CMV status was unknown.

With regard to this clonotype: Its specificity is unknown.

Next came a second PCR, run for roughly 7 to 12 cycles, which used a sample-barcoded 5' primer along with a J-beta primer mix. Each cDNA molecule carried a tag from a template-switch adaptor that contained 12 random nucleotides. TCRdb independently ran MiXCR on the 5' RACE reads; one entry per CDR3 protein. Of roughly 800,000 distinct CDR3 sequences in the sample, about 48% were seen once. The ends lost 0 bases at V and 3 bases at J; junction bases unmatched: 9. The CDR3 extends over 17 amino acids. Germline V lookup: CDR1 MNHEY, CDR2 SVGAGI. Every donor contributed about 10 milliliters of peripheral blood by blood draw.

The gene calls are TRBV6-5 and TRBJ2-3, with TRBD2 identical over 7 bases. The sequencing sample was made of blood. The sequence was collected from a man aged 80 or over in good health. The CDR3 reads CASSYSASGGRTDTQYF. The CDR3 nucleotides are TGTGCCAGCAGTTACTCCGCTAGTGGCGGGAGAACAGATACGCAGTATTTT.